The source of this T cell receptor beta chain is a study of graft-versus-host responses after intestinal transplantation (dated by TCRdb to 2020 to 2023). General notes on the study: The transplants that recipients got were multivisceral, liver-intestinal, or isolated intestinal. Graft-versus-host and host-versus-graft alloreactive T cell clones were tracked in the graft, circulation and bone marrow after intestinal transplantation using bulk TCR-beta CDR3 sequencing. The cohort enrolled about two dozen intestinal transplant recipients, one of whom was a retransplant, and a few patients without pretransplant specimens were excluded. A peak of at least 4% donor T cells among recipient peripheral blood mononuclear cells was the definition used for donor T cell macrochimerism. Rather than going through the commercial service, samples from three later patients were sequenced in-house on an Illumina MiSeq and processed with MiXCR. Every recipient was given anti-thymocyte globulin induction, then maintenance tacrolimus and steroids for 3 to 4 years. Alloreactive clones were identified by sequencing pre-transplant mixed lymphocyte reaction products and comparing them with unstimulated pre-transplant donor and recipient T cells.

Unmatched junction bases come to 9, with V trimmed by 7 bases and J by 2 bases. CDR1 GTSNPN and CDR2 SVGIG were looked up in the germline V gene (reference sequence). From the cysteine up to the phenylalanine, the CDR3 has a length of 14 residues. Solely the CDR3 DNA is kept, with 42 bases framed from the first base. The time point label for this specimen denotes: cells obtained before transplantation from donor or recipient. CD3+CD4+ and CD3+CD8+ populations were FACS-sorted from unstimulated pre-transplant donor and recipient cells taken from spleen or lymph nodes. Libraries came from the immunoSEQ multiplex PCR assay. For most patients, genomic DNA was isolated using the Qiagen DNeasy Blood and Tissue Kit and was shipped frozen to Adaptive Biotechnologies for TCR sequencing. For most patients, high-throughput TCR-beta CDR3 sequencing of genomic DNA was performed by Adaptive Biotechnologies. In the original analysis: Adaptive's ImmunoSEQ software was the source of the TCR sequencing data for 18 patients, while a few other patients were processed with MiXCR and VDJtools. To correct CD4 versus CD8 sorting errors, any sequence found in both subsets at a frequency ratio below 5:1 was removed. CDR3 nucleotide sequences shared between donor and recipient were removed because their origin could not be assigned. At least 2-fold expansion over unstimulated cells and a minimum CFSE-low frequency of 0.002% (template counts) or 0.001% (read counts) were required for clones to be classified as alloreactive. Clones detected in sequenced pre-transplant spleen, lymph node, or MLR CFSE-low populations of the donor or recipient were defined as mappable. The cumulative frequency of alloreactive clones was calculated as a percentage of all sequences, weighted by copy number. In its TCRdb copy, this immuneACCESS table keeps in-frame sequences only and misses some clones. Where compared with another copy, unresolved V genes explain less than half of these, and the others have no known cause. The V and J calls and clone size are taken from that table; D and trimming were inferred from the DNA. Within this sample are tens of thousands of clones, with 80% to 90% of them counted one time only. The ten largest clones add up to 2% to 3% of the sample.

Points on this clone: No antigen is known for it. It has no much larger one-base neighbor in the sample; base qualities were not kept.

Overall results and qualifications from the work: GvH clones turned up in recipient bone marrow, with some appearing earlier in ileal mucosa or blood, a pattern consistent with an intestinal mucosal origin. Peak levels of circulating GvH clones were associated with declines in HvG clones early after transplant. The conclusions were limited by the relatively low number and heterogeneity of the intestinal transplant patients. High GvH to HvG T cell clonal ratios were observed in the allografts of patients with donor T cell macrochimerism.

This sequence originates from a human donor who received an intestinal transplant. The rearranged chain carries TRBV30 and TRBJ2-3; 7 nucleotides in the junction match TRBD1. The sequencing used unstimulated CD8+ T cells sorted from spleen or lymph node cells, collected before intestinal transplant. The CDR3 here reads CALSRDSFTDTQYF. The nucleotides are TGTGCCTTATCCCGGGACAGCTTCACAGATACGCAGTATTTT. Here the CDR3 is joined to the reference TRBV30 and TRBJ2-3 genes, and the full variable domain is: SQTIHQWPATLVQPVGSPLSLECTVEGTSNPNLYWYRQAAGRGLQLLFYSVGIGQISSEVPQNLSASRPQDRQFILSSKKLLLSDSGFYLCALSRDSFTDTQYFGPGTRLTVL.